This is a list of T cell receptor beta chains from one sample in a study of siplizumab effects on memory and regulatory T cells. Sequenced by immunoSEQ multiplex PCR; TCRdb stores in-frame clones only, minus some. There are about 50,000 clones in the sample; less than 90% occur only once, and 0.35% lies in the top ten. Sequencing input: naive CD8+ T cells sorted from blood. The receptors come from a human donor in good health. Each CDR3 is given with its conserved first and last residue. The D gene is left open where the match is weak. Clone size is shown for a subset of rows, as once, few, many or a class of expanded clone.

clone_size	d_call	v_call	j_call	cdr3_aa	cdr3_nt
-	-	TRBV7-9	TRBJ1-5	CASSLGDDQPQHF	TGTGCCAGCAGCTTAGGCGACGATCAGCCCCAGCATTTT
-	-	TRBV18	TRBJ2-2	CASSPVANTGELFF	TGTGCCAGCTCACCAGTCGCGAACACCGGGGAGCTGTTTTTT
-	TRBD1	TRBV13	TRBJ2-7	CASSLGRGTGAYEQYF	TGTGCCAGCAGCTTAGGCAGAGGGACAGGGGCTTACGAGCAGTACTTC
once	TRBD1	TRBV7-8	TRBJ2-7	CASNNPGQGSYEQYF	TGTGCCAGCAATAACCCGGGACAGGGGTCCTACGAGCAGTACTTC
few	-	TRBV19	TRBJ1-5	CASSIGNQPQHF	TGTGCCAGTAGTATAGGGAATCAGCCCCAGCATTTT
-	TRBD1	TRBV6-5	TRBJ1-3	CASSYVQGRVDTIYF	TGTGCCAGCAGTTACGTACAGGGGAGAGTAGACACCATATATTTT
-	TRBD1	TRBV5-5	TRBJ2-5	CASSLAGQGAETQYF	TGTGCCAGCAGCTTGGCAGGGCAGGGGGCCGAGACCCAGTACTTC
-	-	TRBV5-8	TRBJ2-1	CASSSSLRNFYNEQFF	TGTGCCAGCAGCTCATCGCTGCGGAATTTCTACAATGAGCAGTTCTTC
-	-	TRBV4-1	TRBJ2-7	CASSQGVGMAYYEQYF	TGCGCCAGCAGCCAAGGGGTCGGGATGGCGTACTACGAGCAGTACTTC
-	TRBD1	TRBV19	TRBJ2-7	CASSIGTGSSYEQYF	TGTGCCAGTAGTATAGGGACAGGGAGTAGCTACGAGCAGTACTTC
-	TRBD1	TRBV19	TRBJ1-1	CASSIGTGGDAFF	TGTGCCAGTAGTATAGGGACAGGGGGCGATGCTTTCTTT
-	-	TRBV4-1	TRBJ2-3	CASSQDVGIATDTQYF	TGCGCCAGCAGCCAAGATGTTGGGATAGCCACAGATACGCAGTATTTT
-	-	TRBV27	TRBJ2-7	CASSFLGSSYEQYF	TGTGCCAGCAGTTTTTTGGGGAGCTCCTACGAGCAGTACTTC
-	TRBD2	TRBV25-1	TRBJ2-1	CASSDPLAGVHEQFF	TGTGCCAGCAGTGACCCCCTAGCGGGAGTACATGAGCAGTTCTTC
-	-	TRBV7-9	TRBJ2-1	CASSPVRDLYNEQFF	TGTGCCAGCAGCCCAGTACGGGATTTGTACAATGAGCAGTTCTTC
once	TRBD1	TRBV6-5	TRBJ2-7	CASKGTGTDEQYF	TGTGCCAGCAAGGGTACAGGGACAGACGAGCAGTACTTC
-	-	TRBV13	TRBJ2-7	CASSLGLWNEQYF	TGTGCCAGCAGCTTAGGCCTATGGAACGAGCAGTACTTC
-	TRBD2	TRBV13	TRBJ2-7	CASSSRTRTSYEQYF	TGTGCCAGCAGCTCCAGGACTAGGACTTCCTACGAGCAGTACTTC
-	-	TRBV29-1	TRBJ2-2	CSVEFIGRNYGELFF	TGCAGCGTTGAATTTATTGGCAGGAATTACGGGGAGCTGTTTTTT
-	-	TRBV4-1	TRBJ2-5	CASSQGQQETQYF	TGCGCCAGCAGCCAAGGGCAGCAAGAGACCCAGTACTTC
few	-	TRBV9	TRBJ1-2	CASSVANPGYGYTF	TGTGCCAGCAGCGTAGCTAATCCAGGGTATGGCTACACCTTC
-	-	TRBV7-9	TRBJ1-2	CASSLDGRGWGYGYTF	TGTGCCAGCAGCTTAGACGGCAGGGGATGGGGCTATGGCTACACCTTC
-	-	TRBV27	TRBJ1-5	CASSLSPVLAQHF	TGTGCCAGCAGTTTATCGCCTGTTCTCGCCCAGCATTTT
once	TRBD1	TRBV5-8	TRBJ2-7	CASSGGTGVFYEQYF	TGTGCCAGCAGCGGGGGGACAGGGGTCTTCTACGAGCAGTACTTC
-	-	TRBV4-1	TRBJ2-1	CASSQGGGDEQFF	TGCGCCAGCAGCCAAGGGGGGGGCGATGAGCAGTTCTTC
-	-	TRBV30	TRBJ2-7	CAWSVRGSRHEQYF	TGTGCCTGGAGTGTACGGGGGTCTCGGCACGAGCAGTACTTC
-	-	TRBV15	TRBJ1-5	CATSRGGSSNQPQHF	TGTGCCACCAGCAGGGGAGGGTCCAGCAATCAGCCCCAGCATTTT
few	TRBD1	TRBV29-1	TRBJ1-2	CSVPRDRNGYTF	TGCAGCGTCCCTCGGGACAGAAATGGCTACACCTTC
-	-	TRBV5-4	TRBJ2-7	CASSLGYGANEQYF	TGTGCCAGCAGCTTGGGATATGGGGCCAACGAGCAGTACTTC
few	-	TRBV4-1	TRBJ1-3	CASSLQRFGTNTIYF	TGCGCCAGCAGCCTACAGAGGTTTGGTACAAACACCATATATTTT
once	-	TRBV5-4	TRBJ2-2	CASSQRVFGTGELFF	TGTGCCAGCAGCCAACGGGTTTTCGGGACCGGGGAGCTGTTTTTT
-	TRBD2	TRBV5-4	TRBJ2-2	CASSLALADTGELFF	TGTGCCAGCAGCTTGGCCCTAGCGGATACCGGGGAGCTGTTTTTT
-	-	TRBV4-1	TRBJ2-7	CASSAGWGSYEQYF	TGCGCCAGCAGCGCAGGTTGGGGCTCCTACGAGCAGTACTTC
-	-	TRBV19	TRBJ2-3	CASSISLTDTQYF	TGTGCCAGTAGTATTTCCCTTACAGATACGCAGTATTTT
-	TRBD1	TRBV4-2	TRBJ2-7	CASSQEGQGAYEQYF	TGTGCCAGCAGCCAAGAGGGACAGGGGGCCTACGAGCAGTACTTC
-	-	TRBV29-1	TRBJ2-7	CSVVGGRYYEQYF	TGCAGCGTTGTTGGGGGCAGATACTACGAGCAGTACTTC
-	-	TRBV21-1	TRBJ2-3	CASAGHQSTDTQYF	TGTGCCAGCGCGGGACACCAAAGCACAGATACGCAGTATTTT
-	-	TRBV6-5	TRBJ2-1	CASSYLDYNEQFF	TGTGCCAGCAGTTACTTGGACTACAATGAGCAGTTCTTC
-	TRBD2	TRBV4-1	TRBJ2-1	CASSQASRTSGRFF	TGCGCCAGCAGCCAAGCCTCGAGGACTAGCGGGAGGTTCTTC
-	TRBD2	TRBV19	TRBJ2-3	CASRAGGIDTQYF	TGTGCCAGTAGGGCGGGGGGGATAGATACGCAGTATTTT
-	-	TRBV5-1	TRBJ1-1	CASSLEGRKQNTEAFF	TGCGCCAGCAGCTTGGAGGGGCGCAAACAGAACACTGAAGCTTTCTTT
-	TRBD1	TRBV29-1	TRBJ2-7	CSAGTGRSYEQYF	TGCAGCGCCGGGACAGGTCGCTCCTACGAGCAGTACTTC
-	-	TRBV10-3	TRBJ2-7	CAISESGARDGFEQYF	TGTGCCATCAGTGAGTCGGGCGCCCGGGACGGGTTCGAGCAGTACTTC
-	TRBD2	TRBV19	TRBJ2-1	CASSPSGNTYNEQFF	TGTGCCAGTAGCCCCAGCGGGAACACCTACAATGAGCAGTTCTTC
-	-	TRBV27	TRBJ2-7	CASSIQGPYEQYF	TGTGCCAGCAGTATCCAGGGTCCCTACGAGCAGTACTTC
-	TRBD1	TRBV5-1	TRBJ2-3	CASSYSPTGGVADTQYF	TGCGCCAGCAGCTACTCTCCGACAGGGGGTGTCGCAGATACGCAGTATTTT
-	-	TRBV5-6	TRBJ2-7	CASSLEGPYEQYF	TGTGCCAGCAGCCTCGAGGGACCCTACGAGCAGTACTTC
-	-	TRBV7-9	TRBJ1-1	CASSLGLGGSLNTEAFF	TGTGCCAGCAGCTTAGGGTTGGGGGGCTCACTGAACACTGAAGCTTTCTTT
-	-	TRBV2	TRBJ1-2	CASSAPGQINYGYTF	TGTGCCAGCAGTGCCCCCGGACAGATAAACTACGGCTACACCTTC
-	-	TRBV7-9	TRBJ2-1	CASSPGTRGYNEQFF	TGTGCCAGCAGCCCAGGTACCAGGGGCTACAATGAGCAGTTCTTC
-	-	TRBV5-1	TRBJ1-5	CASSLEQANSYSNQPQHF	TGCGCCAGCAGCTTGGAACAGGCAAACTCTTATAGCAATCAGCCCCAGCATTTT
-	TRBD1	TRBV19	TRBJ2-5	CASSIWGTGVQETQYF	TGTGCCAGTAGTATATGGGGCACAGGGGTCCAAGAGACCCAGTACTTC
few	-	TRBV4-1	TRBJ1-4	CASSQINSNEKLFF	TGCGCCAGCAGCCAGATAAACAGTAATGAAAAACTGTTTTTT
-	TRBD1	TRBV5-1	TRBJ2-7	CASSLNRGGSSEQYF	TGCGCCAGCAGCCTCAACAGGGGTGGGAGCTCTGAGCAGTACTTC
-	-	TRBV5-1	TRBJ2-2	CASSFDTRFGRLNTGELFF	TGCGCCAGCAGCTTTGATACCCGGTTTGGACGGCTGAACACCGGGGAGCTGTTTTTT
-	-	TRBV11-2	TRBJ2-7	CASSLSLNRRQRGEQYF	TGTGCCAGCAGCTTATCCCTAAACCGGCGACAGAGGGGCGAGCAGTACTTC
-	-	TRBV27	TRBJ2-5	CASSLSYLNRVQETQYF	TGTGCCAGCAGTTTATCTTATTTAAACAGGGTGCAAGAGACCCAGTACTTC
-	TRBD1	TRBV7-9	TRBJ2-7	CASSARDRGGEQYF	TGTGCCAGCAGCGCCCGGGACAGGGGGGGCGAGCAGTACTTC
-	-	TRBV21-1	TRBJ1-6	CASTLDRTPLHF	TGTGCCAGCACCCTCGATCGGACACCCCTCCACTTT